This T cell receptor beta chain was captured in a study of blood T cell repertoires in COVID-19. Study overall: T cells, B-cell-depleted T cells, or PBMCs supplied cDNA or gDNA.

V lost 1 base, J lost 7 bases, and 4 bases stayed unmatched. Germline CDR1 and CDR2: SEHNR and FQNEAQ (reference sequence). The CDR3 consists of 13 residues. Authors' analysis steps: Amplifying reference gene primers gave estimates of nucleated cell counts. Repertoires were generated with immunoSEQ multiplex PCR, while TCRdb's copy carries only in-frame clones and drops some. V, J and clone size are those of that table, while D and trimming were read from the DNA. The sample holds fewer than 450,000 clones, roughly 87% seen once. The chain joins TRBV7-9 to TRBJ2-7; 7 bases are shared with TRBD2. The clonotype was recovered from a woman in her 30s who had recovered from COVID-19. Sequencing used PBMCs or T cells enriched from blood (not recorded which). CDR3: CASSLGEGKEQYF. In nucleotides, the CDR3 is TGTGCCAGCAGCTTAGGGGAGGGGAAAGAGCAGTACTTC.